This T cell receptor beta chain appears in the sequencing data of a study of blood T cell repertoires in COVID-19. For the study at large: Samples of COVID-19 (acute and convalescent) were obtained from the United States, Italy and Spain.

V was clipped by 1 base and J by 0 bases; unmatched bases: 6. This CDR3 has 17 amino acids. Germline-derived CDR1 and CDR2 are LNHDA and SQIVND (reference sequence). Authors' analysis steps: Estimates of nucleated cell counts were drawn from the amplification of reference gene primers. The assay was immunoSEQ multiplex PCR, and TCRdb's table has in-frame clones only and misses some. V, J and clone size are taken as reported in that table, and D and trimming were inferred from the DNA itself. The data contain 100,000 or so clones, 72% of them singletons. The chain is built from TRBV19 and TRBJ2-1, with 7 bases matching TRBD1. Source material: peripheral blood. This sequence was found in an elderly woman with acute or convalescent COVID-19. The CDR3 coding sequence is TGTGCCAGTAGTATAGGCCACAGGGGACCCTCCTACAATGAGCAGTTCTTC. This codes for CASSIGHRGPSYNEQFF.